This TCR beta chain was found in a study of blood T cell repertoires in COVID-19. Turning to the study itself: PBMCs, B-cell-depleted T cells, or T cells provided the cDNA or gDNA that made up the material.

Participants were aged about 18 to 90 years, lived in over 20 US areas, and enrolled virtually. Original methodology: Reference gene primers were amplified, and this amplification served to estimate nucleated cell counts. Data came from immunoSEQ multiplex PCR; TCRdb stores just in-frame clones and leaves some out. For V, J and clone size, that table is used; D and trimming come from the DNA. The sample consists of around 280,000 clones, 90% of them appearing once. Specimen: PBMCs or T cells enriched from blood (not recorded which). The sequence was obtained from a woman aged 18 to 35 with acute COVID-19.

The CDR3 reads CASSHDTPGRATDTQYF. Here the CDR3 DNA reads TGTGCCAGCAGCCATGACACCCCAGGGAGGGCCACAGATACGCAGTATTTT. The chain combines TRBV4-2 with TRBJ2-3, with 7 bases aligning to TRBD2. Germline CDR1 LGHNA, CDR2 YNFKEQ. This CDR3 is built from 17 residues. With V trimmed by 3 bases and J by 2 bases, 11 bases remained unmatched.